This record covers a single T cell receptor beta chain. Its target is not known. Germline and junction disagree at one end, which may indicate a read error. Measured with immunoSEQ multiplex PCR; TCRdb has only the in-frame clones, and not every one. The profile shows tens of thousands of clones, approximately 90% of them singletons. Investigators merged groups given second doses at roughly 4 or roughly 12 weeks. Germline values: CDR1 SGHTA, CDR2 FQGNSA. The CDR3 totals 13 residues. The sample comes from a study of T cell responses to AZD1222 COVID-19 vaccine. Findings and limits, study-wide: Spike-spanning, vaccine-associated CD4 TCRs were dominant at 160-218 and 743-854. Only after the peak T cell response were repertoires sampled. Donors in the cohort were predominantly white British and more often female, and clonal diversity was possibly underestimated.

The clonotype was recovered from an adult who received the AZD1222 COVID-19 vaccine. This specimen consisted of peripheral blood, obtained 28 days after the second AZD1222 dose. This rearrangement joins TRBV7-2 to TRBJ1-4; 9 bases agree with TRBD1. The CDR3 spells CASSLSPGDRVLF. The DNA for the CDR3 is TGTGCCAGCAGCTTATCTCCAGGGGACAGGGTCCTTTTT.